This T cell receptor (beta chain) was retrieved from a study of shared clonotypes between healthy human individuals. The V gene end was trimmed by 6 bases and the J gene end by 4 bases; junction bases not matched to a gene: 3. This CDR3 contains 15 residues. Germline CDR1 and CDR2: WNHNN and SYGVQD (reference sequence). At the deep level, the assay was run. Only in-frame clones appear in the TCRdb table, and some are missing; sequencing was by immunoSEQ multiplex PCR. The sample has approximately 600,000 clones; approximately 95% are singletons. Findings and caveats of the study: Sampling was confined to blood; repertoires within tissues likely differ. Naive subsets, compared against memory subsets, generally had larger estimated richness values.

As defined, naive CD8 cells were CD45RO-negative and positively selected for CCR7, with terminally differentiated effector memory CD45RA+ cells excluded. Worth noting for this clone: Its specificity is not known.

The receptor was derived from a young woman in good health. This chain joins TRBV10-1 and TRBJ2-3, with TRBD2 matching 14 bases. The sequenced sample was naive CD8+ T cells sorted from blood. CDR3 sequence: CASRGTSGSSDTQYF. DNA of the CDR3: TGCGCCAGCAGAGGGACTAGCGGGAGCTCAGATACGCAGTATTTT.